This passage covers 12 T cell receptor beta chains from one sample sequenced in a study of blood T cell repertoires in COVID-19. The data were produced by immunoSEQ multiplex PCR, yet TCRdb's version contains in-frame clones alone and is incomplete. The table shows approximately 280,000 clones, with approximately 84% occurring only once. Sample: peripheral blood. The origin of the receptors is a human donor with COVID-19, enrolled during active disease. The donor label of this sample is uncertain.

The genes are TRBV13 and TRBJ2-3, with a weak D call TRBD2 (5 bases). From germline, CDR1 is PRHDT and CDR2 FYEKMQ (reference sequence). Trimming stripped 6 bases from V and 5 bases from J, with 21 bases between. There are 16 residues in the CDR3. CDR3 amino acids: CASSLRSGTWGDTQYF. The CDR3 coding sequence is TGTGCCAGCAGTCTGAGAAGCGGCACTTGGGGAGATACGCAGTATTTT.

This chain connects TRBV10-3 to TRBJ2-3; 9 bases match TRBD2. Germline loops: CDR1 ENHRY, CDR2 SYGVKD. J lost 4 bases, V lost 3 bases, and 8 bases had no gene match. This CDR3 is built from 16 residues. For the CDR3, the DNA is TGTGCCATCAGTGATGAGGGGGTAGCGGGGGCAGATACGCAGTATTTT. Its translation: CAISDEGVAGADTQYF.

The chain links TRBV27 to TRBJ2-1; the match to TRBD2 covers 8 bases. The V gene's germline CDR1 is MNHEY and CDR2 SMNVEV (reference sequence). The CDR3 runs to 16 residues. Unmatched junction bases numbered 10, after V lost 5 bases and J lost 4 bases. The CDR3 loop reads CASSPSTLAGYNEQFF. The CDR3 DNA reads as TGTGCCAGCAGTCCCTCCACCCTAGCGGGTTACAATGAGCAGTTCTTC.

The chain joins TRBV4-2 to TRBJ2-5; TRBD2 agrees at 8 bases. With 0 bases clipped from V and 2 bases from J, the junction kept 8 bases outside the gene matches. There are 17 residues in the CDR3. The germline gives CDR1 LGHNA, CDR2 YNFKEQ. The CDR3, as DNA: TGTGCCAGCAGCCAAGAGGTGCTAGCGGGTAGACAAGAGACCCAGTACTTC. Protein product: CASSQEVLAGRQETQYF.

The V and J genes are TRBV7-9 and TRBJ2-5, with 10 bases that match TRBD1. The J segment lost 3 bases and the V segment lost 3 bases, leaving 7 bases of the junction unmatched. The CDR3 has 16 residues. Per germline, CDR1 SEHNR and CDR2 FQNEAQ (reference sequence). CDR3 sequence reads: CASSLGDRGAEETQYF. The DNA for the CDR3 is TGTGCCAGCAGCTTGGGGGACAGGGGCGCCGAAGAGACCCAGTACTTC.

The chain couples TRBV19 to TRBJ2-7; D might be TRBD1 (6 bases). The CDR3 loop spans 14 amino acids. CDR1 and CDR2 from the germline V gene are LNHDA and SQIVND (reference sequence). With 5 bases removed from V and 5 bases from J, the gap between germline ends came to 16 bases. The CDR3 loop is CASSQLLRTDEQYF. The CDR3 DNA is TGTGCCAGTAGTCAATTACTCCGGACAGACGAGCAGTACTTC.

V and J are TRBV29-1 and TRBJ2-3; D is possibly TRBD1 (6 bases). V lost 4 bases and J lost 0, with 14 bases in between. This CDR3 is 15 amino acids long. Germline V lookup: CDR1 SQVTM, CDR2 ANQGSEA. CDR3: CSVAWDITSTDTQYF. The CDR3 DNA follows: TGCAGCGTTGCTTGGGACATAACTAGCACAGATACGCAGTATTTT.

This clone was seen ten or more times. V and J are TRBV28 and TRBJ1-1; 8 bases fit TRBD1. Trimming at V came to 7 bases and at J to 8 bases, leaving 6 bases not matched to a gene. Germline V lookup: CDR1 MDHEN, CDR2 SYDVKM. CDR3 length equals 12 residues. The CDR3 sequence: CASTTDRVEAFF. CDR3 DNA: TGTGCCAGCACCACGGACAGGGTAGAAGCTTTCTTT.

This chain joins TRBV6-2 or TRBV6-3 and TRBJ1-2; TRBD1 is a possible D gene (5 bases). Looked up from germline, CDR1 is MNHEY and CDR2 is SVGEGT. The CDR3 runs 14 residues. With 0 bases removed from V and 4 bases from J, the gap between germline ends came to 9 bases. CDR3 DNA: TGTGCCAGCAGTTACTCGGGGGGGAGCTATGGCTACACCTTC. Translation: CASSYSGGSYGYTF.

The V gene is TRBV9, the J gene TRBJ2-3; 7 positions match TRBD2. Per germline, CDR1 SGDLS and CDR2 YYNGEE. The CDR3 has 16 amino acids. The V gene end was trimmed by 0 bases and the J gene end by 1 base; junction bases not matched to a gene: 5. The CDR3 DNA reads TGTGCCAGCAGCGTAGTGGTAACTAGCGGCACAGATACGCAGTATTTT. Its translation: CASSVVVTSGTDTQYF.

The gene calls are TRBV4-1 and TRBJ1-2; D possibly corresponds to TRBD1 (5 bases). Germline V lookup: CDR1 MGHRA, CDR2 YSYEKL. The ends were cut back, 0 bases at V and 5 bases at J, with 16 bases in the middle. The CDR3 is 16 amino acids. This chain's CDR3 is CASSQDSTALTYGYTF. The CDR3, as DNA: TGCGCCAGCAGCCAAGACTCGACAGCCCTTACTTATGGCTACACCTTC.

The chain uses TRBV7-9 and TRBJ1-2; 9 bases fit TRBD1. There are 13 residues in the CDR3. Germline V gene sequence: CDR1 SEHNR, CDR2 FQNEAQ (reference sequence). Trimming at V came to 5 bases and at J to 5 bases, leaving 3 bases not matched to a gene. The CDR3 region is CASSLDRGYGYTF. The CDR3, as DNA: TGTGCCAGCAGCCTGGACAGGGGATATGGCTACACCTTC.